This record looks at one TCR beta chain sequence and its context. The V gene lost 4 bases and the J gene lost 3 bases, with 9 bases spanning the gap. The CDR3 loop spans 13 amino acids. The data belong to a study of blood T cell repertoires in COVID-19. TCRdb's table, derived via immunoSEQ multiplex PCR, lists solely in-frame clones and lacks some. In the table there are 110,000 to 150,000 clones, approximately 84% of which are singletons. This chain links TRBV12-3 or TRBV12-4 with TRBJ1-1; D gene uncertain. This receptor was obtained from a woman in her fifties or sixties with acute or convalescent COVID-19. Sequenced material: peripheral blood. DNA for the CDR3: TGTGCCAGCAGTTATTTGTCTTACACTGAAGCTTTCTTT. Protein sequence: CASSYLSYTEAFF.